The sequence of this T cell receptor beta chain was determined in a study of cytomegalovirus exposure and HLA in healthy donors. This CDR3 has 15 amino acids. Germline V CDR1 and CDR2: SGHRS, YFSETQ. V lost 1 base, J lost 1 base, and 5 bases stayed unmatched. With regard to this clone: No antigen is known for it.

Study-wide points: Sequences of the TCR beta chain were said to predict the HLA-A and HLA-B alleles of most subjects accurately. Likely technical artifact: a cluster of highly shared sequence variants. A later analysis found that most CMV-associated TCR beta chains appeared HLA-restricted.

It was with 60 Vbeta and 13 Jbeta primers that the PCR ran. Assay used: immunoSEQ multiplex PCR; TCRdb lists only in-frame clones, some missing. The repertoire holds roughly 100,000 clones, under 85% seen once, with around 1.2% in the top ten. Material for sequencing was PBMCs. This chain links TRBV5-1 with TRBJ2-7, with 7 positions matching TRBD1. The receptor was isolated from a man aged 35 to 55 in good health and CMV-seronegative. For the CDR3, the DNA is TGCGCCAGCAGCTTGACGACAGGGATATCCTACGAGCAGTACTTC. Translating gives CASSLTTGISYEQYF.